This TCR beta chain emerged from a study of response to subunit inactivated influenza vaccine. Findings of the study overall: The study's authors posited that every seasonal influenza vaccination enlists few new T cells.

Details on this clonotype: Its cognate antigen is unknown.

The J segment lost 7 bases and the V segment lost 7 bases, leaving 5 bases of the junction unmatched. Germline-derived CDR1 and CDR2 are SGHTS and YDEGEE. The CDR3 consists of 13 residues. TCRdb called the RT-PCR reads again in MiXCR, with one record for every CDR3 protein. This sample yields approximately 530,000 distinct CDR3 sequences, of which about 7.2% are seen a single time; roughly 13% belongs to the top ten. The material was PBMCs from blood, obtained less than 25 months after vaccination. V gene TRBV5-8 combines with J gene TRBJ2-2; 9 bases map to TRBD1. This receptor was taken from a man between 50 and 75 years old who received an inactivated influenza vaccine. The CDR3 sequence is CASATGGLGELFF. CDR3 DNA sequence: TGTGCCAGCGCCACAGGGGGCCTCGGGGAGCTGTTTTTT.